This T cell receptor beta chain was profiled in a study of blood T cell repertoires in COVID-19. This clone appeared many times. CDR3 length equals 12 residues. Trimming removed 3 bases from V and 8 bases from J, with 8 bases in between. CDR1 and CDR2 from the germline V gene are SGHTA and FQGNSA. In the authors' methods: Amplifying reference gene primers gave estimates of nucleated cell counts. Measured with immunoSEQ multiplex PCR; TCRdb has only the in-frame clones, and not every one. The D gene and trimming were derived from the DNA, and the V and J assignments and clone size from that table. The sample yields about 150,000 clones, approximately 85% seen once. Seattle patient enrollment occurred during active infection, with longitudinal follow-up thereafter.

V gene TRBV7-2 combines with J gene TRBJ1-5, with a weak D call TRBD1 (6 bases). Source material: peripheral blood. This TCR was recovered from a woman aged 60 to 75 with COVID-19, enrolled during active disease. The CDR3, as DNA: TGTGCCAGCAGCTTTGCAGGGGAGCCCCAGCATTTT. This encodes CASSFAGEPQHF.